This T cell receptor (beta chain) originates from a study of blood T cells in healthy people across ages. Per sample, at least 6 micrograms of total RNA were extracted. Broader study findings: Age brought a roughly linear fall in TCR beta diversity measured per million T cells.

A note on this clonotype: No antigen is known for it.

Through a sample-barcoded 5' primer and a J-beta primer mix, a second PCR was run for roughly 6 to 11 cycles. With 12 random nucleotides, a template-switch adaptor tagged each individual cDNA molecule. TCRdb reanalysed the 5' RACE reads using MiXCR and keeps one entry per CDR3 protein. The sample consists of about 800,000 distinct CDR3 sequences, 55% to 75% of them appearing once. The source is a young man in good health. Sequencing input: blood.

CDR3 in DNA: TGTGCCAGCCGACTAGCGGAGACCGGGGAGCTGTTTTTT. This gives the protein CASRLAETGELFF. This sequence joins TRBV12-3 or TRBV12-4 and TRBJ2-2; 9 bases agree with TRBD2. The CDR3 loop spans 13 amino acids. With V trimmed by 8 bases and J by 5 bases, 3 bases remained unmatched.